This T cell receptor (beta chain) came from a study of blood T cell repertoires in COVID-19. For the study at large: The study drew acute and convalescent COVID-19 samples from the United States, Italy and Spain. PBMCs, B-cell-depleted T cells, or T cells were the source of the cDNA or gDNA that made up the material.

Generated by immunoSEQ multiplex PCR, the TCRdb table keeps only in-frame clones and is missing some. The sample yields about 470,000 clones, roughly nine tenths seen once. Participant ages covered roughly 18 to 89 years across around 22 US areas. Recovery meant two consecutive negative NP/OP PCR tests, professional clearance, or resolved symptoms. This clone showed up just a few times. The CDR3 totals 14 residues. Between the trimmed V and J ends, which lost 5 bases and 4 bases, there was a span of 14 bases. Per germline, CDR1 LGHDT and CDR2 YNNKEL (reference sequence). This sequence joins TRBV3-1 (or the pseudogene TRBV3-2) and TRBJ1-1; weak D call: TRBD1 (5 bases). This TCR came from a woman younger than 30 who had recovered from COVID-19. Sequences were obtained from PBMCs or T cells enriched from blood (not recorded which). The CDR3 sequence: CASSSKGWGTEAFF. DNA of the CDR3: TGTGCCAGCAGCTCTAAGGGGTGGGGCACTGAAGCTTTCTTT.